The clone carrying this TCR beta chain was seen a handful of times. What it binds is unknown. A much larger clonotype is one base distant, so this may be a read error. These data come from a study of blood T cells in healthy people across ages. On the study more broadly: For every two T cells, template switching captured about one barcoded beta molecule.

A second 7 to 11 cycle PCR used barcoded and J-beta primers. TCRdb re-derived calls from the 5' RACE reads in MiXCR, one entry per CDR3 protein. The table includes approximately 810,000 distinct CDR3 sequences, under 35% detected once. Study-level results: PBMC samples, being unsorted, prevented any conclusive comparison of naive and antigen-experienced cells.

The people who gave samples were healthy Caucasians from Russia, aged about 6 to 100. V was pared by 6 bases and J by 11 bases, with 18 bases of the junction left unmatched. CDR3 length: 15 amino acids. Germline V gene sequence: CDR1 MNHEY, CDR2 SVGEGT. The TCR was taken from a woman of 80 years or more in good health. Sequencing was done on a sample of blood. The chain is built from TRBV6-2 or TRBV6-3 and TRBJ2-5; 7 nucleotides align to TRBD1. The CDR3, as DNA: TGTGCCAGCAGCCAAAACAGGGGTTGGGTCAATGAGCAGTACTTC. The encoded protein is CASSQNRGWVNEQYF.